Presented here are 10 T cell receptor beta chains from one specimen sequenced in a study of a mutant IDH1 vaccine in newly diagnosed glioma. Specified time point: week 47, end of study. Alongside topical imiquimod, each dose of vaccine comprised 300 ug of mutant IDH1 20-mer peptide. The data were produced by immunoSEQ multiplex PCR, yet TCRdb's version contains in-frame clones alone and is incomplete. The sample includes approximately 37,000 clones, approximately 86% of them seen just once. No antigen has been assigned to these receptors. Source: PBMCs, taken from a glioma patient whose treatment included an IDH1 peptide vaccine. The receptors here all came from a man between 18 and 35 years old with glioma. Some clones in this sample may be carry-over from other donors' samples.

The V and J genes are TRBV5-1 and TRBJ1-1; possibly TRBD1 for D (6 bases). The CDR3 sequence is 18 residues long. V was trimmed by 6 bases and J by 4 bases, leaving 28 bases between them. CDR1 is SGHRS, CDR2 YFSETQ, per germline. The DNA for the CDR3 is TGCGCCAGCACCCCGGACTGGATCGTCCTCATAGGGGGCACTGAAGCTTTCTTT. It yields the protein CASTPDWIVLIGGTEAFF. The full variable domain, its missing parts supplied by reference TRBV5-1 and TRBJ1-1, is KAGVTQTPRYLIKTRGQQVTLSCSPISGHRSVSWYQQTPGQGLQFLFEYFSETQRNKGNFPGRFSGRQFSNSRSEMNVSTLELGDSALYLCASTPDWIVLIGGTEAFFGQGTRLTVV.

A single count supports this clone. The chain combines TRBV18 with TRBJ1-2; no firm D call. The CDR3 is made up of 14 amino acids. The V and J ends lost 6 bases and 5 bases respectively, with 16 bases between them. Germline V gene lookup returns CDR1 KGHSH and CDR2 LQKENI. Written as DNA, the CDR3 is TGTGCCAGCTCGCCCCAGGAGAAACCGTATGGCTACACCTTC. This gives the protein CASSPQEKPYGYTF.

This chain joins TRBV5-6 and TRBJ2-4, with D hard to call. The CDR3 consists of 16 residues. Germline V gives CDR1 SGHDT, CDR2 YYEEEE. V lost 0 bases, J lost 0 bases, and 10 bases lay in between. The CDR3 loop reads CASSLVRMLAKNIQYF. In DNA, the CDR3 is TGTGCCAGCAGCTTGGTTAGAATGCTAGCCAAAAACATTCAGTACTTC.

The gene calls are TRBV5-4 and TRBJ2-7; TRBD1 is a possible D gene (5 bases). Germline CDR1 reads SGHNT; CDR2 reads YYREEE (reference sequence). The V end was cut by 4 bases, the J end by 1 base, with 12 bases between. The CDR3 consists of 14 residues. The CDR3 sequence is CASSGHGLSYEQYF. The CDR3 nucleotides are TGTGCCAGCAGCGGACATGGGCTATCCTACGAGCAGTACTTC.

V usage is TRBV19 and J usage is TRBJ2-7, with D perhaps assigned TRBD1 or TRBD2 (5 bases each). Germline CDR1 is LNHDA and CDR2 is SQIVND (reference sequence). This CDR3 has 14 amino acids. V dropped 5 bases and J dropped 3 bases, with 14 bases sitting between them. CDR3 sequence reads: CASSLGPGYYEQYF. CDR3 in DNA: TGTGCCAGTAGTCTGGGACCCGGGTACTACGAGCAGTACTTC.

This clone was recorded a few times. The chain is built from TRBV29-1 and TRBJ1-1; D is undetermined. The CDR3 loop spans 12 amino acids. V lost 4 bases to trimming and J lost 0 bases, with 6 bases between them. Germline values: CDR1 SQVTM, CDR2 ANQGSEA. CDR3 loop: CSVVVMNTEAFF. The CDR3 DNA reads as TGCAGCGTTGTAGTCATGAACACTGAAGCTTTCTTT. Full variable domain (outside the CDR3, taken from reference TRBV29-1 and TRBJ1-1): SAVISQKPSRDICQRGTSLTIQCQVDSQVTMMFWYRQQPGQSLTLIATANQGSEATYESGFVIDKFPISRPNLTFSTLTVSNMSPEDSSIYLCSVVVMNTEAFFGQGTRLTVV.

The chain joins TRBV14 to TRBJ2-3, with a possible D match to TRBD1 (7 bases). The CDR3 loop spans 16 amino acids. Trimming shortened V by 4 bases and J by 2 bases, and 16 bases separated the two germline ends. CDR1 and CDR2 from the germline V gene are SGHDN and FVKESK. This chain's CDR3 is CASSLQGGLSTDTQYF. The CDR3 nucleotides read TGTGCCAGCAGCCTCCAGGGGGGACTTTCCACAGATACGCAGTATTTT.

This clone occurred once. V is TRBV29-1 and J is TRBJ1-2; TRBD1 aligns across 9 bases. This CDR3 contains 12 residues. The ends lost 0 bases at V and 14 bases at J; junction bases unmatched: 7. In germline, CDR1 is SQVTM, CDR2 ANQGSEA. CDR3 loop: CSVEELGDRETF. The CDR3 DNA sequence: TGCAGCGTTGAAGAACTCGGGGACAGGGAAACCTTC.

This chain joins TRBV7-9 and TRBJ1-5; D perhaps matches TRBD1 (5 bases). Between the trimmed V and J ends, which lost 3 bases and 4 bases, there was a span of 16 bases. Germline V gives CDR1 SEHNR, CDR2 FQNEAQ (reference sequence). The CDR3 contains 16 residues. CDR3 residues: CASSLDQGRRNQPQHF. The CDR3 DNA reads as TGTGCCAGCAGCTTGGATCAGGGAAGACGGAATCAGCCCCAGCATTTT.

The CDR3 nucleotides read TGTGCCAGCAGCTTATCCCTTCAGGGTGGCTACGAGCAGTACTTC. Translation gives CASSLSLQGGYEQYF. This rearrangement joins TRBV7-2 to TRBJ2-7; weak D call: TRBD1 (5 bases). V dropped 2 bases and J dropped 3 bases, with 14 bases sitting between them. CDR1 is SGHTA, CDR2 FQGNSA, per germline. This CDR3 is 15 amino acids long. Filled out from reference TRBV7-2 and TRBJ2-7, the complete variable domain reads GAGVSQSPSNKVTEKGKDVELRCDPISGHTALYWYRQSLGQGLEFLIYFQGNSAPDKSGLPSDRFSAERTGGSVSTLTIQRTQQEDSAVYLCASSLSLQGGYEQYFGPGTRLTVT.